The 16 T cell receptor beta chains in this list originate from one sample, sequenced in a study of patients and donors after allogeneic stem cell transplantation. TCRdb fed the RT-PCR reads into MiXCR, producing one record per CDR3 protein. The repertoire consists of 90,000 to 120,000 distinct CDR3 sequences, with roughly 35% occurring once and the leading ten covering 25% to 35%. The sequencing input was blood, either unsorted or a sorted T cell fraction (not recorded which). These TCRs come from a human donor who was either an allogeneic HSCT recipient or a stem cell or donor lymphocyte infusion donor (not recorded which). It is not recorded whose cells these are; they may come from a transplant donor.

V gene TRBV10-3 combines with J gene TRBJ2-7; D not resolved. The CDR3 extends over 14 amino acids. Germline CDR1 and CDR2: ENHRY and SYGVKD. V dropped 7 bases and J dropped 3 bases, with 16 bases sitting between them. The CDR3 DNA follows: TGTGCCATCAAGGAAACGGACGCAAGCTACGAGCAGTACTTC. Its protein product is CAIKETDASYEQYF.

The rearrangement links TRBV28 to TRBJ2-3, with D possibly being TRBD1 or TRBD2 (5 bases each). Germline V gene sequence: CDR1 MDHEN, CDR2 SYDVKM. V was clipped by 1 base and J by 1 base, with 18 bases between them. The CDR3 consists of 18 residues. CDR3 DNA sequence: TGTGCCAGCAGTTTATATGTTCTCGGGACGCACCGCACAGATACGCAGTATTTT. This encodes CASSLYVLGTHRTDTQYF.

The V gene is TRBV2, the J gene TRBJ2-4; possible D gene TRBD1, 5 bases. The CDR3 is 16 residues long. Trimming left V 6 bases short and J 0 bases short, with 15 bases between. The V gene's germline CDR1 is SNHLY and CDR2 FYNNEI. CDR3 sequence (DNA): TGTGCCAGCAGGAGGACACTTCCCGGAGCCAAAAACATTCAGTACTTC. This sequence encodes CASRRTLPGAKNIQYF.

This clonotype was observed a few times. The chain is built from TRBV18 and TRBJ1-6; D call uncertain. The V end lost 6 bases, the J end lost 8 bases, and 11 bases lay between the germline ends. This CDR3 is 13 amino acids long. Per the germline V gene, CDR1 is KGHSH and CDR2 is LQKENI. The CDR3 bases are TGTGCCAGCTCGGAACGCCAGGATTCACCCCTCCACTTT. Translating gives CASSERQDSPLHF.

This chain connects TRBV3-1 to TRBJ2-1; D uncertain. The CDR3 runs 11 residues. The germline V and J ends were trimmed by 2 bases and 10 bases, with 6 bases remaining between them. The germline V gene has CDR1 LGHDT and CDR2 YNNKEL (reference sequence). The CDR3 DNA reads TGTGCCAGCAGCCAATCTCTAGAGCAGTTCTTC. It codes for CASSQSLEQFF.

This rearrangement joins TRBV20-1 to TRBJ2-6; tentative D call: TRBD1 (6 bases). CDR3 length: 13 amino acids. V was shortened by 5 bases and J by 2 bases, with 7 bases between the two germline ends. Germline V lookup: CDR1 DFQATT, CDR2 SNEGSKA (reference sequence). CDR3 nucleotide sequence: TGCAGTGCTGGGGACACTGGGGCCAACGTCCTGACTTTC. Encoded protein: CSAGDTGANVLTF.

This clonotype turned up a few times. The rearrangement links TRBV7-8 to TRBJ1-1; D is undetermined. V was pared by 1 base and J by 1 base, with 7 bases between. The CDR3 has 14 residues. Germline CDR1 reads SGHVS; CDR2 reads FQNEAQ. CDR3 DNA: TGTGCCAGCAGCTTAGTATGGGGGAACACTGAAGCTTTCTTT. Protein sequence: CASSLVWGNTEAFF.

The chain links TRBV24-1 to TRBJ2-3; D is unresolved. V was pared by 9 bases and J by 4 bases, with 7 bases between. Germline lookup yields CDR1 KGHDR and CDR2 SFDVKD. This CDR3 spans 11 amino acids. CDR3 sequence reads: CATSVSDTQYF. In DNA form, the CDR3 reads TGTGCCACCTCCGTCTCAGATACGCAGTATTTT.

Regarding this clonotype: Sequence at one end of the junction differs from germline and may be a read error. The J gene is TRBJ2-7, the V gene TRBV7-9, with 8 positions matching TRBD1. This CDR3 is 15 amino acids long. Germline CDR1 SEHNR, CDR2 FQNEAQ (reference sequence). The CDR3 nucleotides read TGTTCCAGCAGCTTAGTATGGCAGGGGGCCGGCGAGCAGTACTTC. This sequence encodes CSSSLVWQGAGEQYF.

The CDR3 coding sequence is TGTGCCAGCAGTTGGCGGGACAGTTTCTCACCCCTCCACTTT. Its translation is CASSWRDSFSPLHF. The chain uses TRBV6-5 and TRBJ1-6, with 7 bases identical to TRBD1. Looked up from germline, CDR1 is MNHEY and CDR2 is SVGAGI. V lost 4 bases to trimming and J lost 10 bases; unmatched junction nucleotides: 7. There are 14 residues in the CDR3.

This clonotype has ten or more counts. The genes are TRBV28 and TRBJ1-5, with D tentatively TRBD1 (6 bases). V gave up 3 bases and J gave up 6 bases, with 21 bases separating them. This CDR3 region has 17 residues. Germline values: CDR1 MDHEN, CDR2 SYDVKM. The CDR3, as DNA: TGTGCCAGCAGTTTCGACCCGGACAGCCCTACGGGTCAGCCCCAGCATTTT. Its protein is CASSFDPDSPTGQPQHF.

The chain links TRBV15 to TRBJ2-1, with no clear D. V was clipped by 4 bases and J by 13 bases, with 17 bases between them. CDR1 is LNHNV and CDR2 is YYDKDF in the germline V gene (reference sequence). The CDR3 runs 13 residues. The CDR3 sequence: CATSNTDSTRQFF. The CDR3 DNA is TGTGCCACCAGCAATACAGATTCCACGAGACAGTTCTTC. Variable domain in full (rest from reference TRBV15 and TRBJ2-1): DAMVIQNPRYQVTQFGKPVTLSCSQTLNHNVMYWYQQKSSQAPKLLFHYYDKDFNNEADTPDNFQSRRPNTSFCFLDIRSPGLGDTAMYLCATSNTDSTRQFFGPGTRLTVL.

This chain links TRBV18 with TRBJ2-1, with TRBD2 matching over 15 bases. V dropped 6 bases and J dropped 9; count of bases not matched to a gene: 6. In germline, CDR1 is KGHSH, CDR2 LQKENI. The CDR3 consists of 15 residues. The DNA for the CDR3 is TGTGCCAGCTCGCTGGGACTAGCGGGAGGTGGTGAGCAGTTCTTC. It codes for CASSLGLAGGGEQFF.

In DNA form, the CDR3 reads TGTGCCAGCAGTTTAGCGGGAGGGCCAAACGAGCAGTACTTC. This gives the protein CASSLAGGPNEQYF. V and J are TRBV28 and TRBJ2-7, with 9 positions matching TRBD2. J lost 5 bases, V lost 2 bases, and 4 bases had no gene match. This CDR3 comprises 14 residues. Germline V gene data show CDR1 as MDHEN and CDR2 as SYDVKM.

This sequence joins TRBV12-3 or TRBV12-4 and TRBJ2-1; 10 bases agree with TRBD2. The CDR3 sequence is 18 residues long. V dropped 3 bases and J dropped 2; count of bases not matched to a gene: 10. DNA of the CDR3: TGTGCCAGCAGTTTCCCACCATTAGCGGGAGGACCCTACAATGAGCAGTTCTTC. This encodes CASSFPPLAGGPYNEQFF.

This clonotype was picked up a small number of times. The chain couples TRBV4-1 to TRBJ1-1; D may be TRBD1 (5 bases). There are 15 residues in the CDR3. Trimming took off 3 bases at V and 2 bases at J, with 13 bases between the two ends. From germline, CDR1 is MGHRA and CDR2 YSYEKL. CDR3 nucleotides: TGCGCCAGCAGCCACTCCGGGACCCCTAACACTGAAGCTTTCTTT. It encodes CASSHSGTPNTEAFF.